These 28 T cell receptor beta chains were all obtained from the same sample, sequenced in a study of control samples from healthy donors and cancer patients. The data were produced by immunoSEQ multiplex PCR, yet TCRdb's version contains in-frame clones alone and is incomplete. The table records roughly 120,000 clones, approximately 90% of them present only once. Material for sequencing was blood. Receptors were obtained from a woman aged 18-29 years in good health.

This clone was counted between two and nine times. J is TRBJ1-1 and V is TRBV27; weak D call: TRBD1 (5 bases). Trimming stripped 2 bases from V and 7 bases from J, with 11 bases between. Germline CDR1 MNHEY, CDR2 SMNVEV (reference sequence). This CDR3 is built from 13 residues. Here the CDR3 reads CASSLNRLDEAFF. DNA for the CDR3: TGTGCCAGCAGTTTAAACAGGTTAGATGAAGCTTTCTTT.

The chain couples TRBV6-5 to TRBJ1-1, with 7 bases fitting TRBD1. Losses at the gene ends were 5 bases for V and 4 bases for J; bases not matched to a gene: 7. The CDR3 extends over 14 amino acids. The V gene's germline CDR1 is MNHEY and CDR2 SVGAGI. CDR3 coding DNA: TGTGCCAGCAGTACCCAGGGGGTCCCCACTGAAGCTTTCTTT. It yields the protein CASSTQGVPTEAFF.

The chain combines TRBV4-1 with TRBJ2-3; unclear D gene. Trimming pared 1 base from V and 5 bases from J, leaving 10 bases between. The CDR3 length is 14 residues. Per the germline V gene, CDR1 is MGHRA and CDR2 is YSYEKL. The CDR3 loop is CASSQAGPRDTQYF. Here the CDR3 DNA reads TGCGCCAGCAGCCAAGCTGGCCCGCGAGATACGCAGTATTTT.

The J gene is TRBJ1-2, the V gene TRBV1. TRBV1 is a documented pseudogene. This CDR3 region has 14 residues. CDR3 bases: TGCACCAGCAGCCAAGATGTCGTTGGTCATGGCTACACCTTC. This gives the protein CTSSQDVVGHGYTF.

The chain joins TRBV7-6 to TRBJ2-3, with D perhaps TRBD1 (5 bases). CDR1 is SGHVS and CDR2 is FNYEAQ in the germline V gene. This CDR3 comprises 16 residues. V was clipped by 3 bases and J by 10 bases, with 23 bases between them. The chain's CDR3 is CASSLVDSTLRGAQYF. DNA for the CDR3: TGTGCCAGCAGCTTGGTCGACAGTACCCTTAGGGGCGCGCAGTATTTT.

For the CDR3, the DNA is TGTGCCTGGAGTGTCACGAGACTAGCGGGAGGGCCCCCAGATACGCAGTATTTT. Protein sequence: CAWSVTRLAGGPPDTQYF. The chain uses TRBV30 and TRBJ2-3; 14 nucleotides align to TRBD2. Per germline, CDR1 GTSNPN and CDR2 SVGIG (reference sequence). The CDR3 totals 18 residues. Losses at the gene ends were 0 bases for V and 4 bases for J; bases not matched to a gene: 9.

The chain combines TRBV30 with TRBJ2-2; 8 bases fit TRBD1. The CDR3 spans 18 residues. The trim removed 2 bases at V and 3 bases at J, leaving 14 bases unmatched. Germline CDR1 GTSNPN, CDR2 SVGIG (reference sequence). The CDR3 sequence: CAWSRQGKLEWDTGELFF. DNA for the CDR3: TGTGCCTGGAGTCGACAGGGGAAATTGGAATGGGACACCGGGGAGCTGTTTTTT.

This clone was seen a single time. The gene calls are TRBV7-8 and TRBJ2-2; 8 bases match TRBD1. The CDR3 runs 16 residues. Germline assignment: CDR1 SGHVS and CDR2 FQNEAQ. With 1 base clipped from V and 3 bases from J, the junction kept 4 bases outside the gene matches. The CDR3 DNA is TGTGCCAGCAGCTTAGGGACAGGGAGAGACACCGGGGAGCTGTTTTTT. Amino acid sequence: CASSLGTGRDTGELFF.

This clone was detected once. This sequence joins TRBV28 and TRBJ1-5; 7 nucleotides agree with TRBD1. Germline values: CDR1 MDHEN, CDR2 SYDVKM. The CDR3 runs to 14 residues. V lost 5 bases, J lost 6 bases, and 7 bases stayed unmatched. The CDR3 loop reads CASSGWDRSQPQHF. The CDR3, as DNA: TGTGCCAGCAGTGGATGGGACAGATCTCAGCCCCAGCATTTT.

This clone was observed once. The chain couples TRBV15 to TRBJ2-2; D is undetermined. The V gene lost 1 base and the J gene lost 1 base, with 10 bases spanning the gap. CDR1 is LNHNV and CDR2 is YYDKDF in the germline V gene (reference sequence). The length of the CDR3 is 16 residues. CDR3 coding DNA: TGTGCCACCAGCAGAGCGGAGTTTTTGAACACCGGGGAGCTGTTTTTT. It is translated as CATSRAEFLNTGELFF. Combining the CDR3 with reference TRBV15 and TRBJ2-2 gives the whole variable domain DAMVIQNPRYQVTQFGKPVTLSCSQTLNHNVMYWYQQKSSQAPKLLFHYYDKDFNNEADTPDNFQSRRPNTSFCFLDIRSPGLGDTAMYLCATSRAEFLNTGELFFGEGSRLTVL.

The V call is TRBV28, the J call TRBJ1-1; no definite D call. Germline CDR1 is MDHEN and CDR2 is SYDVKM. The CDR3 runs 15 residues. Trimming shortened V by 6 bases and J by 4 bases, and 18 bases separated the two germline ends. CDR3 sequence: CASRKRYGSSTEAFF. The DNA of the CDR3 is TGTGCCAGCAGAAAGAGATACGGTAGTAGCACTGAAGCTTTCTTT.

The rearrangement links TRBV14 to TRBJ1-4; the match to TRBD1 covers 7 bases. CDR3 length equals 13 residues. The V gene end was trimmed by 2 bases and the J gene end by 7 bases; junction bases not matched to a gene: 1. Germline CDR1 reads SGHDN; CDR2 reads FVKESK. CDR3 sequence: CASSQRQGEKLFF. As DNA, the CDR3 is TGTGCCAGCAGCCAACGACAGGGTGAAAAACTGTTTTTT. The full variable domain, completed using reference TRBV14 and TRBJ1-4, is EAGVTQFPSHSVIEKGQTVTLRCDPISGHDNLYWYRRVMGKEIKFLLHFVKESKQDESGMPNNRFLAERTGGTYSTLKVQPAELEDSGVYFCASSQRQGEKLFFGSGTQLSVL.

The CDR3 sequence: CASSPTKAGGPYEQYF. CDR3 DNA sequence: TGTGCCAGCTCACCTACCAAAGCGGGAGGGCCGTATGAGCAGTACTTC. This sequence joins TRBV18 and TRBJ2-7, with TRBD2 matching over 10 bases. The CDR3 loop spans 16 amino acids. Trimming cost V 3 bases and J 7 bases; bases outside gene matches: 12. Germline V lookup: CDR1 KGHSH, CDR2 LQKENI. Variable domain in full (rest from reference TRBV18 and TRBJ2-7): NAGVMQNPRHLVRRRGQEARLRCSPMKGHSHVYWYRQLPEEGLKFMVYLQKENIIDESGMPKERFSAEFPKEGPSILRIQQVVRGDSAAYFCASSPTKAGGPYEQYFGPGTRLTVT.

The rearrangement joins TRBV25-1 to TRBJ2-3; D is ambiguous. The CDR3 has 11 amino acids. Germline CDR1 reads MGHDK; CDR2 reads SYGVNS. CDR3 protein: CAVVKFGTQYF. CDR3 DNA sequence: TGTGCGGTGGTGAAGTTTGGTACGCAGTATTTT.

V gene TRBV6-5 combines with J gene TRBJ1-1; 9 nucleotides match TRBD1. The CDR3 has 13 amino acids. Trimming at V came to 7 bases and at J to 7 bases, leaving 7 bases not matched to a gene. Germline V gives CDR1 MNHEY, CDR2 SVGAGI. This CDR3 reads CASTEGQGDEAFF. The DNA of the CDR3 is TGTGCCAGCACCGAGGGACAGGGCGATGAAGCTTTCTTT.

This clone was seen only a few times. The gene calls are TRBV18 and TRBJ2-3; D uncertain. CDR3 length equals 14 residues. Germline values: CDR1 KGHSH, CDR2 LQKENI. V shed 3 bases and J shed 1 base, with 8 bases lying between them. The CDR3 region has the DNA TGTGCCAGCTCACCTTCTCTCGGCACAGATACGCAGTATTTT. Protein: CASSPSLGTDTQYF.

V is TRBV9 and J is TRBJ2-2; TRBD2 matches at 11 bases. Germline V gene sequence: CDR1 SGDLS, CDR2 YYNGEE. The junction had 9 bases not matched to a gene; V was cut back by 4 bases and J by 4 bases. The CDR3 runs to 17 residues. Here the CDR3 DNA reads TGTGCCAGCAGCCCGGCGGGACTAGCGGAACTCACCGGGGAGCTGTTTTTT. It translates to CASSPAGLAELTGELFF.

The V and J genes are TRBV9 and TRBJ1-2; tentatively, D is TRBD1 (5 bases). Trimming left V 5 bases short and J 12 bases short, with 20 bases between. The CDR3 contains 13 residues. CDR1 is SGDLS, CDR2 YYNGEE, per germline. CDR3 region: CASSGTGRLKHTF. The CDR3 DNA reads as TGTGCCAGCAGTGGGACGGGCCGGCTGAAGCACACCTTC.

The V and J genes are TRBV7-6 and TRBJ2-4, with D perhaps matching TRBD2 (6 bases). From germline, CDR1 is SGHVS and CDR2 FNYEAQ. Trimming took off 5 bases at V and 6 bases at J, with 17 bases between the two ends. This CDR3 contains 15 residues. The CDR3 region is CASSRDPGVLNIQYF. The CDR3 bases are TGTGCCAGCAGCCGGGACCCGGGGGTACTAAACATTCAGTACTTC.

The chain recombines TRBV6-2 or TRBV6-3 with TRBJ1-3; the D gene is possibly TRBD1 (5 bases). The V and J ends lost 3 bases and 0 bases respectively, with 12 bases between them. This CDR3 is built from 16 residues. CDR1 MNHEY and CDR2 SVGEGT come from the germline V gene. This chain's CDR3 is CASSYRRTFSGNTIYF. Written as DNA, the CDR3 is TGTGCCAGCAGTTATCGGCGGACATTCTCTGGAAACACCATATATTTT.

The CDR3 protein is CASSFLGTGGTRQYF. The CDR3 nucleotides are TGTGCCAGCAGTTTCCTCGGGACAGGGGGTACTAGGCAGTACTTC. The chain recombines TRBV27 with TRBJ2-7; 11 bases map to TRBD1. CDR3 length: 15 amino acids. The ends lost 3 bases at V and 9 bases at J; junction bases unmatched: 10. CDR1 is MNHEY and CDR2 is SMNVEV in the germline V gene (reference sequence).

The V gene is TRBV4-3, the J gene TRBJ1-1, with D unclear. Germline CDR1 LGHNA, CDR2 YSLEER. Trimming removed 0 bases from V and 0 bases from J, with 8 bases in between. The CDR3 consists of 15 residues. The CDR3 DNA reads TGCGCCAGCAGCCAAGACCCCAGACTGAACACTGAAGCTTTCTTT. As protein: CASSQDPRLNTEAFF.

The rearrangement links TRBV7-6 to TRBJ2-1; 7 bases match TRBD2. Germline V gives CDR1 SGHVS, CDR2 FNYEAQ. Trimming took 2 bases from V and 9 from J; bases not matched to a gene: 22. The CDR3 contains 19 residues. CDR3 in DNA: TGTGCCAGCAGCTTACGGAACCCGGGTGGCGGGAGACGCACTAGTGAGCAGTTCTTC. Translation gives CASSLRNPGGGRRTSEQFF.

The DNA for the CDR3 is TGTGCCAGCAGCTTAGAAACAGGGGTGTACACTGAAGCTTTCTTT. Residues: CASSLETGVYTEAFF. The rearrangement links TRBV7-2 to TRBJ1-1, with 7 bases fitting TRBD1. Looked up from germline, CDR1 is SGHTA and CDR2 is FQGNSA. Losses at the gene ends were 1 base for V and 3 bases for J; bases not matched to a gene: 5. The CDR3 loop spans 15 amino acids.

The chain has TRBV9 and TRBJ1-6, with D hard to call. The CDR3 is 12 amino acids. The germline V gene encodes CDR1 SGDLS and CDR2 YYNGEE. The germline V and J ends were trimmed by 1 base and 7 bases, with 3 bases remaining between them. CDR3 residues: CASSVRNSPLHF. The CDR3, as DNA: TGTGCCAGCAGCGTACGGAATTCACCCCTCCACTTT.

The CDR3 here is CSVEGIGELFF. CDR3 nucleotide sequence: TGCAGCGTTGAAGGCATCGGGGAGCTGTTTTTT. The genes are TRBV29-1 and TRBJ2-2; D uncertain. V gave up 1 base and J gave up 7 bases, with 4 bases separating them. CDR3 length: 11 amino acids. Germline values: CDR1 SQVTM, CDR2 ANQGSEA.

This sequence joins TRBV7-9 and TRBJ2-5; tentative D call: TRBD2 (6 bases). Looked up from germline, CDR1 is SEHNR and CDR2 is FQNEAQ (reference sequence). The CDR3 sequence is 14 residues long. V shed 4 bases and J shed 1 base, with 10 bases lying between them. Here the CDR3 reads CASSSTGVQETQYF. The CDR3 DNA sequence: TGTGCCAGCAGCTCAACGGGGGTCCAAGAGACCCAGTACTTC.

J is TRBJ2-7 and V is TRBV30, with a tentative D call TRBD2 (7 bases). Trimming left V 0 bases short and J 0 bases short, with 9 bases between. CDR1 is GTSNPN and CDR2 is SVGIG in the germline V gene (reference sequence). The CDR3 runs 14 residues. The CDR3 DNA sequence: TGTGCCTGGAGTGTAGGGGGGGCCTCCTACGAGCAGTACTTC. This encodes CAWSVGGASYEQYF.